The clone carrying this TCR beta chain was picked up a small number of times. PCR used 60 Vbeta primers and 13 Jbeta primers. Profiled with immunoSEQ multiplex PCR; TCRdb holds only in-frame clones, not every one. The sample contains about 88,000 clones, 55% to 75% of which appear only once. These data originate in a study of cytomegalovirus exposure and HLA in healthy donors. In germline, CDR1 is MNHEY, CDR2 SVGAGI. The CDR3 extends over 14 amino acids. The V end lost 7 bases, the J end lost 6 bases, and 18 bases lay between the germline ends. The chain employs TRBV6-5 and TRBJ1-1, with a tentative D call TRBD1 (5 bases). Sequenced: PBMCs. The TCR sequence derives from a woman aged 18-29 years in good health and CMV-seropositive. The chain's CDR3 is CASNPQAGGPEAFF. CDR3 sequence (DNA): TGTGCCAGCAATCCTCAAGCGGGGGGTCCTGAAGCTTTCTTT.